The 15 T cell receptor beta chains listed next were all sequenced from one sample in a study of T cell repertoires in cytomegalovirus infection. Their antigen targets remain unknown. TCRdb re-called the reads through MiXCR, storing one row per CDR3 protein. The data contain about 340,000 distinct CDR3 sequences, 25% to 35% of them singletons. Source: cultured PBMCs, taken from culture after CMV antigen stimulation. These receptors were taken from a human donor in good health (CMV status not recorded). Some clones in this sample may be carry-over from other donors' samples.

The chain carries TRBV10-2 and TRBJ1-1; perhaps TRBD1 as D (5 bases). This CDR3 is built from 15 residues. The germline V gene encodes CDR1 WSHSY and CDR2 SAAADI. V was cut by 5 bases and J by 3 bases, with 16 bases left in between. The CDR3 loop is CASSKRDVGYTEAFF. CDR3 DNA sequence: TGCGCCAGCAGTAAACGGGACGTAGGATACACTGAAGCTTTCTTT.

A few counts support this clonotype. Written as DNA, the CDR3 is TGTGCCAGCACCTTCTTAATCCCGAGGGCTAACTATGGCTACACCTTC. Protein: CASTFLIPRANYGYTF. The V gene is TRBV6-8, the J gene TRBJ1-2, with D unclear. The V end lost 7 bases, the J end lost 0 bases, and 18 bases lay between the germline ends. This CDR3 comprises 16 residues. Looked up from germline, CDR1 is MNHGY and CDR2 is SAAAGT.

This chain uses TRBV7-3 with TRBJ2-1; D possibly corresponds to TRBD2 (6 bases). The CDR3 consists of 15 residues. V lost 5 bases, J lost 5 bases, and 16 bases lay in between. CDR1 is SGHTA and CDR2 is FQGTGA in the germline V gene. The DNA for the CDR3 is TGTGCCAGCAGCCCCGTCCGGGAGAGAGACAATGAGCAGTTCTTC. Its translation is CASSPVRERDNEQFF.

This clonotype turned up a few times. The rearrangement joins TRBV10-3 to TRBJ1-6, with TRBD1 matching 7 bases. Germline V gives CDR1 ENHRY, CDR2 SYGVKD. The J segment lost 13 bases and the V segment lost 0 bases, leaving 9 bases of the junction unmatched. There are 15 residues in the CDR3. CDR3 sequence: CAISESRDSLSPLHF. For the CDR3, the DNA is TGTGCCATCAGTGAGTCTCGGGACAGCCTGTCGCCCCTCCACTTT.

The chain's CDR3 is CSASAAGGPHEQFF. In DNA, the CDR3 is TGCAGTGCTAGCGCCGCGGGGGGGCCCCATGAGCAGTTCTTC. V and J are TRBV20-1 and TRBJ2-1; 9 bases fit TRBD2. This CDR3 has 14 residues. Germline CDR1 DFQATT, CDR2 SNEGSKA (reference sequence). The V segment lost 3 bases and the J segment 8 bases; nucleotides outside the gene matches: 8.

The chain carries TRBV5-1 and TRBJ2-3, with 11 nucleotides matching TRBD2. J was trimmed by 4 bases and V by 1 base; bases with no gene match: 5. This CDR3 has 16 amino acids. CDR1 and CDR2 (germline): SGHRS, YFSETQ. The CDR3 spells CASSLSSSGGSDTQYF. The CDR3, as DNA: TGCGCCAGCAGCTTGTCGTCTAGCGGGGGGTCAGATACGCAGTATTTT. Supplemented by reference TRBV5-1 and TRBJ2-3, the full variable domain reads KAGVTQTPRYLIKTRGQQVTLSCSPISGHRSVSWYQQTPGQGLQFLFEYFSETQRNKGNFPGRFSGRQFSNSRSEMNVSTLELGDSALYLCASSLSSSGGSDTQYFGPGTRLTVL.

The sample holds many counts of this clonotype. V and J are TRBV7-8 and TRBJ1-1; 11 bases line up with TRBD1. With V trimmed by 0 bases and J by 1 base, 4 bases remained unmatched. Germline loops: CDR1 SGHVS, CDR2 FQNEAQ. The CDR3 runs to 17 residues. The CDR3 DNA sequence: TGTGCCAGCAGCTTAGCTGGACAGGGGGCTGGGAACACTGAAGCTTTCTTT. Translated, it gives CASSLAGQGAGNTEAFF.

This clonotype was observed a few times. The chain employs TRBV7-3 and TRBJ1-2; perhaps TRBD1 as D (6 bases). The CDR3 is made up of 14 amino acids. CDR1 is SGHTA, CDR2 FQGTGA, per germline. V was clipped by 5 bases and J by 7 bases, with 17 bases between them. The CDR3 nucleotides read TGTGCCAGCAGCCCCACTAGCGGGGGCGGTGGCTACACCTTC. Amino acids: CASSPTSGGGGYTF. Combining the CDR3 with reference TRBV7-3 and TRBJ1-2 gives the whole variable domain GAGVSQTPSNKVTEKGKYVELRCDPISGHTALYWYRQSLGQGPEFLIYFQGTGAADDSGLPNDRFFAVRPEGSVSTLKIQRTERGDSAVYLCASSPTSGGGGYTFGSGTRLTVV.

The rearrangement links TRBV11-2 to TRBJ2-7; 9 bases align to TRBD1. Germline trimming cut 1 base from V and 9 bases from J; bases unmatched to any gene: 13. Germline V gene sequence: CDR1 SGHAT, CDR2 FQNNGV. The CDR3 is 16 amino acids. CDR3 in amino acids: CASSLAGQGLSSRQYF. DNA for the CDR3: TGTGCCAGCAGCTTAGCCGGACAGGGGCTTTCTTCACGGCAGTACTTC.

The rearrangement uses TRBV11-3 and TRBJ2-2; possibly TRBD1 for D (6 bases). The CDR3 totals 14 residues. V lost 2 bases and J 7 bases, leaving 11 bases between the germline ends. The germline CDR1 and CDR2 sequences are SGHNT and YENEEA. The CDR3 sequence is CASSLSGEYGELFF. The CDR3 DNA is TGTGCCAGCAGCTTATCAGGGGAATACGGGGAGCTGTTTTTT.

Only a few counts were recorded for this clonotype. The genes are TRBV28 and TRBJ2-1; tentatively, D is TRBD1 (6 bases). With 4 bases removed from V and 0 bases from J, the gap between germline ends came to 13 bases. The CDR3 has 16 amino acids. Germline CDR1 reads MDHEN; CDR2 reads SYDVKM. The CDR3 sequence is CASSSTRDNSYNEQFF. In nucleotides, the CDR3 is TGTGCCAGCAGTTCCACCCGGGACAACTCCTACAATGAGCAGTTCTTC.

There are a few counts of this clonotype. The chain employs TRBV10-3 and TRBJ1-1; D is uncertain. Deletions cut 6 bases from V and 1 base from J, with 9 bases between. The CDR3 is 13 amino acids. Germline V CDR1 and CDR2: ENHRY, SYGVKD. CDR3 protein: CAIRLASNTEAFF. CDR3 nucleotide sequence: TGTGCCATCAGATTAGCGTCGAACACTGAAGCTTTCTTT.

This chain uses TRBV5-4 with TRBJ1-1; D unclear. The CDR3 is 12 residues long. Trimming left V 5 bases short and J 8 bases short, with 13 bases between. Germline V gene sequence: CDR1 SGHNT, CDR2 YYREEE (reference sequence). CDR3 sequence reads: CASRVLGGEAFF. DNA of the CDR3: TGTGCCAGCAGAGTATTAGGAGGGGAAGCTTTCTTT.

This clonotype has a count of ten or more. The chain couples TRBV7-2 to TRBJ2-2; weak D call: TRBD1 (6 bases). Trimming removed 8 bases from V and 1 base from J, with 20 bases in between. CDR1 and CDR2 from the germline V gene are SGHTA and FQGNSA. CDR3 length: 17 amino acids. CDR3 amino acids: CASYYPGRQENTGELFF. CDR3 coding DNA: TGTGCCAGCTACTACCCGGGGCGACAGGAGAACACCGGGGAGCTGTTTTTT. Filled out from reference TRBV7-2 and TRBJ2-2, the complete variable domain reads GAGVSQSPSNKVTEKGKDVELRCDPISGHTALYWYRQSLGQGLEFLIYFQGNSAPDKSGLPSDRFSAERTGGSVSTLTIQRTQQEDSAVYLCASYYPGRQENTGELFFGEGSRLTVL.

This clonotype occurred a few times. V usage is TRBV6-6 and J usage is TRBJ2-7, with 9 positions matching TRBD1. Per the germline V gene, CDR1 is MNHNY and CDR2 is SVGAGI (reference sequence). This CDR3 comprises 16 residues. The V segment lost 3 bases and the J segment 4 bases; nucleotides outside the gene matches: 10. The CDR3 coding sequence is TGTGCCAGCAGTTATTCTACAGGGGGCGAAATGTACGAGCAGTACTTC. Protein: CASSYSTGGEMYEQYF.